The 8 T cell receptor beta chains given below trace back to one sample, sequenced in a study of blood T cells in healthy people across ages. Primers used in a second PCR of about 7 to 12 cycles were a sample-barcoded 5' primer and a J-beta primer mix. In TCRdb, the 5' RACE reads were re-called with MiXCR into one record per CDR3 protein. Of hundreds of thousands of distinct CDR3 sequences in the sample, approximately 31% were seen once. Sequencing input: blood. These receptors were taken from a woman of 80 years or more in good health.

V usage is TRBV5-1 and J usage is TRBJ1-1, with TRBD1 matching over 7 bases. J gave up 8 bases and V 1 base, and 5 bases lay outside the gene matches. CDR1 is SGHRS, CDR2 YFSETQ, per germline. This CDR3 region has 13 residues. This CDR3 reads CASSLTGAREAFF. In nucleotides, the CDR3 is TGCGCCAGCAGCTTGACAGGGGCGCGAGAAGCTTTCTTT.

This clonotype was observed at least ten times. The genes are TRBV12-3 or TRBV12-4 and TRBJ1-5, with D hard to call. Trimming pared 3 bases from V and 4 bases from J, leaving 4 bases between. This CDR3 has 12 amino acids. CDR3 in amino acids: CASSFSNQPQHF. Here the CDR3 DNA reads TGTGCCAGCAGTTTTAGTAATCAGCCCCAGCATTTT.

This clonotype has ten or more counts. The chain carries TRBV7-6 and TRBJ2-7; tentatively, D is TRBD1 (6 bases). CDR1 is SGHVS, CDR2 FNYEAQ, per germline. V gave up 6 bases and J gave up 0 bases, with 15 bases separating them. This CDR3 region has 15 residues. DNA for the CDR3: TGTGCCAGCAGACAGGATGAGGGGGTCTCCTACGAGCAGTACTTC. Translating it yields CASRQDEGVSYEQYF.

The chain links TRBV20-1 to TRBJ2-7; D may be TRBD1 (5 bases). Trimming left V 6 bases short and J 0 bases short, with 15 bases between. Germline CDR1 and CDR2: DFQATT and SNEGSKA (reference sequence). The CDR3 length is 14 residues. The CDR3 sequence: CSAPPQASSYEQYF. The CDR3 DNA sequence: TGCAGTGCCCCGCCACAGGCTAGCTCCTACGAGCAGTACTTC.

This clonotype showed up many times. V is TRBV12-3 or TRBV12-4 and J is TRBJ1-5; perhaps TRBD1 as D (5 bases). V shed 2 bases and J shed 3 bases, with 8 bases lying between them. This CDR3 has 14 residues. In DNA form, the CDR3 reads TGTGCCAGCAGTTTATCAGGGTACAATCAGCCCCAGCATTTT. This codes for CASSLSGYNQPQHF.

Only one count was recorded for this clonotype. The chain has TRBV6-1 and TRBJ2-3; D may be TRBD1 (7 bases). CDR3 size: 15 residues. CDR1 MNHNS and CDR2 SASEGT come from the germline V gene. Trimming removed 11 bases from V and 2 bases from J, with 20 bases in between. DNA of the CDR3: TGTGCCGGCAAAGGGGGGACAGTCTACACAGATACGCAGTATTTT. This gives the protein CAGKGGTVYTDTQYF.

This clonotype was picked up a small number of times. The chain is built from TRBV28 and TRBJ1-1; no clear D. Germline assignment: CDR1 MDHEN and CDR2 SYDVKM. Deletions cut 8 bases from V and 7 bases from J, with 14 bases between. The CDR3 is 12 residues long. The CDR3: CASAGLAGEAFF. Here the CDR3 DNA reads TGTGCCAGCGCCGGGTTAGCCGGTGAAGCTTTCTTT.

V gene TRBV14 combines with J gene TRBJ2-5, with TRBD2 matching 10 bases. CDR1 is SGHDN and CDR2 is FVKESK in the germline V gene. The CDR3 runs 14 residues. The V and J ends lost 2 bases and 3 bases, in that order; junction bases with no gene match: 0. The DNA of the CDR3 is TGTGCCAGCAGCCAACTAGCGGGAGAAGAGACCCAGTACTTC. Its translation is CASSQLAGEETQYF.